Following are 5 T cell receptor beta chains from one sample sequenced in a study of human T cells and chemical hapten exposure. Described time point: patch test 1, 2 weeks after DPC sensitization. Treatment reported: therapeutic diphenylcyclopropenone sensitization with weekly scalp DPC. TCRdb analysed the RACE reads with MiXCR anew, one entry per CDR3 protein. The data contain around 110,000 distinct CDR3 sequences, around 10% of them seen just once; the ten biggest clones take up 1.4%. The sequences come from whole blood, collected in connection with sensitization to the hapten diphenylcyclopropenone (DPC). All receptors derive from a woman aged 45 to 65 with alopecia areata. Some clones in this sample may be carry-over from other donors' samples.

The chain links TRBV18 to TRBJ1-2; no definite D call. Germline CDR1 is KGHSH and CDR2 is LQKENI. V was cut by 2 bases and J by 4 bases, with 14 bases left in between. The CDR3 runs 15 residues. The CDR3 region is CASSPEGFTSYGYTF. In nucleotides, the CDR3 is TGTGCCAGCTCACCAGAAGGGTTCACCTCCTATGGCTACACCTTC.

The chain employs TRBV9 and TRBJ1-2; no firm D call. The CDR3 is 10 residues long. V shed 3 bases and J shed 7 bases, with 4 bases lying between them. Germline assignment: CDR1 SGDLS and CDR2 YYNGEE. The CDR3 sequence is CASSAIGYTF. In nucleotides, the CDR3 is TGTGCCAGCAGCGCAATTGGCTACACCTTC.

This clonotype came up a few times. V gene TRBV7-2 combines with J gene TRBJ1-6, with TRBD1 identical over 8 bases. Unmatched junction bases numbered 2, after V lost 1 base and J lost 3 bases. The CDR3 totals 16 residues. From germline, CDR1 is SGHTA and CDR2 FQGNSA. The CDR3 sequence: CASSLEGQVYNSPLHF. The CDR3 DNA follows: TGTGCCAGCAGCTTAGAGGGACAGGTCTATAATTCACCCCTCCACTTT. Based on the CDR3 plus reference TRBV7-2 and TRBJ1-6, the full variable domain is GAGVSQSPSNKVTEKGKDVELRCDPISGHTALYWYRQSLGQGLEFLIYFQGNSAPDKSGLPSDRFSAERTGGSVSTLTIQRTQQEDSAVYLCASSLEGQVYNSPLHFGNGTRLTVT.

V is TRBV10-3 and J is TRBJ2-3, with TRBD2 as a possible D gene (6 bases). The CDR3 covers 13 residues. CDR1 is ENHRY, CDR2 SYGVKD, per germline. V was cut by 8 bases and J by 2 bases, with 11 bases left in between. The CDR3 nucleotides are TGTGCCATCGGGGGGTCCCACACAGATACGCAGTATTTT. Its translation: CAIGGSHTDTQYF.

This clonotype was detected ten times or more. This chain joins TRBV28 and TRBJ2-5; perhaps TRBD1 as D (6 bases). In germline, CDR1 is MDHEN, CDR2 SYDVKM. Deletions cut 7 bases from V and 3 bases from J, with 12 bases between. This CDR3 spans 13 amino acids. The CDR3, as DNA: TGTGCCAGCACCATGGACAGAAAAGAGACCCAGTACTTC. Protein product: CASTMDRKETQYF. The variable domain in full, completed from reference TRBV28 and TRBJ2-5, reads DVKVTQSSRYLVKRTGEKVFLECVQDMDHENMFWYRQDPGLGLRLIYFSYDVKMKEKGDIPEGYSVSREKKERFSLILESASTNQTSMYLCASTMDRKETQYFGPGTRLLVL.